This T cell receptor beta chain was retrieved from a study of CD8 T cells in Susac syndrome. RNA totalling about 0.45 to 1 ug underwent reverse transcription with random hexamers. Amplification of the TCR beta CDR3 was carried out by immunoSEQ multiplex PCR, which spanned a total of 54 Vbeta and 13 Jbeta segments. TCRdb passed the immunoSEQ multiplex PCR reads through MiXCR, listing each CDR3 protein once. The sample has approximately 170,000 distinct CDR3 sequences, about 92% seen once. Sequencing of TCR beta was carried out in blood CD8+ and CD4+ T cells. The authors negatively isolated CD8+ and CD4+ T cells and FACS-enriched TEMRA cells. There are 12 residues in the CDR3. Per germline, CDR1 MDHEN and CDR2 SYDVKM. V was trimmed by 6 bases and J by 5 bases, leaving 11 bases between them.

Sequenced: CD4+ T cells from PBMCs. The sequence was collected from a human donor in good health. J is TRBJ2-7 and V is TRBV28; the D is unclear. As DNA, the CDR3 is TGTGCCAGCAGCCTAGTAGCAGACGAGCAGTACTTC. It codes for CASSLVADEQYF.